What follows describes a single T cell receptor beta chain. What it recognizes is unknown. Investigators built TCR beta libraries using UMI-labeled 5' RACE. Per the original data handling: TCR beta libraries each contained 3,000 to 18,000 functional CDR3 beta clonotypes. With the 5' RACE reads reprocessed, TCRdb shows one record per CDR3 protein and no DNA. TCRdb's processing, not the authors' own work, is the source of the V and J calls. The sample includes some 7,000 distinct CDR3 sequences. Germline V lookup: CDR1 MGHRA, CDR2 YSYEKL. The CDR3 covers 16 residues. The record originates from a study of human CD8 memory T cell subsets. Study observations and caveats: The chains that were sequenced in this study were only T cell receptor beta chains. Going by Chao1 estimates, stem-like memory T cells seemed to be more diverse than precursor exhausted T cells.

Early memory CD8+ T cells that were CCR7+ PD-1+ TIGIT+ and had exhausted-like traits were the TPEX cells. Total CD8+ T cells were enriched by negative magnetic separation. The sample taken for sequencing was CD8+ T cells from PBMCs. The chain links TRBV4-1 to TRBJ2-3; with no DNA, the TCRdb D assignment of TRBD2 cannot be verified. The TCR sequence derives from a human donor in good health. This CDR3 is CASSQVWEGGTDTQYF.